The 30 T cell receptor beta chains listed next were all sequenced from one sample in a study of cytomegalovirus exposure and HLA in healthy donors. Clones were sequenced by immunoSEQ multiplex PCR, and TCRdb holds only the in-frame ones, with some missing. The sample has 100,000 or so clones, approximately 94% seen once; the top ten hold almost 0.9%. Sequenced material: PBMCs. The receptor source for this set is a young woman in good health and CMV-seronegative.

The genes are TRBV5-4 and TRBJ2-7; 11 bases are a match to TRBD2. Germline-derived CDR1 and CDR2 are SGHNT and YYREEE (reference sequence). J was trimmed by 2 bases and V by 4 bases; bases with no gene match: 14. The CDR3 consists of 18 residues. The CDR3 protein is CASSPRTTSGASPYEQYF. As DNA, the CDR3 is TGTGCCAGCAGCCCTCGGACGACTAGCGGGGCCTCCCCCTACGAGCAGTACTTC.

This chain connects TRBV30 to TRBJ1-2; D remains unclear. This CDR3 comprises 13 residues. Trimming shortened V by 0 bases and J by 6 bases, and 11 bases separated the two germline ends. CDR1 GTSNPN and CDR2 SVGIG come from the germline V gene (reference sequence). The CDR3 protein is CAWSVRDFHGYTF. CDR3 DNA sequence: TGTGCCTGGAGTGTACGAGATTTTCATGGCTACACCTTC.

V and J are TRBV18 and TRBJ2-2, with D possibly being TRBD1 (6 bases). In germline, CDR1 is KGHSH, CDR2 LQKENI. V shed 10 bases and J shed 1 base, with 13 bases lying between them. The CDR3 totals 14 residues. CDR3 bases: TGTGCCACCTCCGGGACACTGAACACCGGGGAGCTGTTTTTT. Amino acid sequence: CATSGTLNTGELFF.

V gene TRBV9 combines with J gene TRBJ2-6; D not resolved. This CDR3 has 15 amino acids. Germline V lookup: CDR1 SGDLS, CDR2 YYNGEE. Trimming shortened V by 2 bases and J by 0 bases, and 6 bases separated the two germline ends. Written as DNA, the CDR3 is TGTGCCAGCAGCGTTAGGAGCTCTGGGGCCAACGTCCTGACTTTC. It codes for CASSVRSSGANVLTF.

The chain recombines TRBV5-1 with TRBJ1-2; D may be TRBD1 (5 bases). CDR1 is SGHRS and CDR2 is YFSETQ in the germline V gene. Trimming stripped 3 bases from V and 0 bases from J, with 6 bases between. The CDR3 is 13 amino acids. CDR3 bases: TGCGCCAGCAGCTCACAGGCTAACTATGGCTACACCTTC. Protein: CASSSQANYGYTF.

CDR3 region: CASNAAPSGNSEQFF. CDR3 bases: TGTGCCAGCAACGCGGCGCCTAGCGGGAATTCTGAGCAGTTCTTC. The chain links TRBV25-1 to TRBJ2-1; 9 bases are shared with TRBD2. The CDR3 is 15 residues long. The V gene's germline CDR1 is MGHDK and CDR2 SYGVNS. After removal of 7 bases from V and 9 bases from J, the junction contained 13 bases not matched to a gene.

This chain links TRBV5-4 with TRBJ2-2, with TRBD2 as a possible D gene (5 bases). From germline, CDR1 is SGHNT and CDR2 YYREEE (reference sequence). This CDR3 region has 16 residues. Trimming took off 5 bases at V and 1 base at J, with 15 bases between the two ends. DNA for the CDR3: TGTGCCAGCAGTCATTGGTTAGGAGGGAACACCGGGGAGCTGTTTTTT. Amino acids: CASSHWLGGNTGELFF.

The rearrangement uses TRBV19 and TRBJ1-5; D is unclear. This CDR3 has 13 amino acids. Germline V gene data show CDR1 as LNHDA and CDR2 as SQIVND (reference sequence). V gave up 7 bases and J gave up 2 bases, with 9 bases separating them. CDR3 nucleotides: TGTGCCAGTAATCACAGAGGCAATCAGCCCCAGCATTTT. As protein: CASNHRGNQPQHF.

The gene calls are TRBV18 and TRBJ1-2; D is perhaps TRBD1 (6 bases). V was pared by 2 bases and J by 4 bases, with 17 bases between. Germline CDR1 is KGHSH and CDR2 is LQKENI. This CDR3 is built from 16 residues. CDR3 bases: TGTGCCAGCTCACCAAACCCGTACAGGGACCTCTATGGCTACACCTTC. Translated, it gives CASSPNPYRDLYGYTF.

The rearrangement joins TRBV15 to TRBJ2-1; D is undetermined. Germline V lookup: CDR1 LNHNV, CDR2 YYDKDF (reference sequence). The CDR3 has 18 residues. V dropped 5 bases and J dropped 0 bases, with 20 bases sitting between them. The CDR3 here is CATSGLYHSLSSYNEQFF. The CDR3 nucleotides read TGTGCCACCAGCGGCCTTTACCACAGCCTTAGCTCCTACAATGAGCAGTTCTTC.

The chain is built from TRBV30 and TRBJ1-6, with D unclear. The V gene's germline CDR1 is GTSNPN and CDR2 SVGIG (reference sequence). The ends were cut back, 4 bases at V and 0 bases at J, with 13 bases in the middle. The CDR3 runs to 16 residues. The CDR3: CAWMTSTSSYNSPLHF. CDR3 coding DNA: TGTGCCTGGATGACTAGCACGAGCTCCTATAATTCACCCCTCCACTTT.

The V and J genes are TRBV6-4 and TRBJ2-3; 9 bases fit TRBD2. The junction had 5 bases not matched to a gene; V was cut back by 3 bases and J by 4 bases. This CDR3 has 15 residues. Germline values: CDR1 MRHNA, CDR2 SNTAGT. The CDR3 DNA reads as TGTGCCAGCAGTGAGGGTAGCGGGGGCGCAGATACGCAGTATTTT. It is translated as CASSEGSGGADTQYF.

Note on this clone: The junction differs from germline at one of its ends, possibly a read error. The chain employs TRBV7-6 and TRBJ2-3; 9 bases match TRBD2. This CDR3 region has 11 residues. Germline CDR1 and CDR2: SGHVS and FNYEAQ. The chain's CDR3 is CASSSGLAFSF. In DNA form, the CDR3 reads TGTGCCAGCAGCTCGGGACTAGCTTTCTCATTT.

V is TRBV5-1 and J is TRBJ2-7, with 11 bases aligning to TRBD1. Germline trimming cut 0 bases from V and 6 bases from J; bases unmatched to any gene: 11. The CDR3 extends over 17 amino acids. The germline V gene has CDR1 SGHRS and CDR2 YFSETQ. This CDR3 is CASSLAGTGTGGPEQYF. CDR3 DNA: TGCGCCAGCAGCTTGGCCGGCACCGGGACAGGGGGTCCCGAGCAGTACTTC. Combining the CDR3 with reference TRBV5-1 and TRBJ2-7 gives the whole variable domain KAGVTQTPRYLIKTRGQQVTLSCSPISGHRSVSWYQQTPGQGLQFLFEYFSETQRNKGNFPGRFSGRQFSNSRSEMNVSTLELGDSALYLCASSLAGTGTGGPEQYFGPGTRLTVT.

This sequence joins TRBV20-1 and TRBJ1-1; D gene unclear. The CDR3 totals 11 residues. Between the trimmed V and J ends, which lost 1 base and 5 bases, there was a span of 5 bases. Germline values: CDR1 DFQATT, CDR2 SNEGSKA (reference sequence). CDR3 region: CSARANTEAFF. The CDR3 coding sequence is TGCAGTGCTAGAGCAAATACTGAAGCTTTCTTT.

The V gene is TRBV6-4, the J gene TRBJ2-1, with TRBD2 matching 7 bases. Germline CDR1 and CDR2: MRHNA and SNTAGT. The CDR3 consists of 15 residues. Unmatched junction bases numbered 7, after V lost 5 bases and J lost 3 bases. CDR3 nucleotide sequence: TGTGCCAGCAGTTTCTTAGCGGGTGACTACAATGAGCAGTTCTTC. Protein sequence: CASSFLAGDYNEQFF.

The rearrangement joins TRBV19 to TRBJ1-5, with D hard to call. V shed 6 bases and J shed 3 bases, with 9 bases lying between them. This CDR3 region has 13 residues. Germline V gene data show CDR1 as LNHDA and CDR2 as SQIVND (reference sequence). The CDR3 DNA reads TGTGCCAGTAGGAACATCAACAATCAGCCCCAGCATTTT. Protein: CASRNINNQPQHF.

The chain has TRBV29-1 and TRBJ1-3; 8 nucleotides agree with TRBD1. Germline trimming cut 7 bases from V and 2 bases from J; bases unmatched to any gene: 10. The CDR3 has 15 residues. Germline CDR1 is SQVTM and CDR2 is ANQGSEA. CDR3 sequence reads: CSAGQGGWAGNTIYF. The CDR3 DNA reads as TGCAGCGCCGGACAGGGTGGTTGGGCTGGAAACACCATATATTTT.

The chain combines TRBV18 with TRBJ2-1; maybe TRBD2 (5 bases). Germline V lookup: CDR1 KGHSH, CDR2 LQKENI. The CDR3 is made up of 14 amino acids. Trimming left V 3 bases short and J 5 bases short, with 11 bases between. The DNA for the CDR3 is TGTGCCAGCTCACCGTCGGGAAACGACAATGAGCAGTTCTTC. It specifies CASSPSGNDNEQFF.

The chain employs TRBV6-1 and TRBJ1-4; 11 bases align to TRBD1. The CDR3 spans 18 residues. From germline, CDR1 is MNHNS and CDR2 SASEGT. Trimming took 3 bases from V and 4 from J; bases not matched to a gene: 10. The CDR3 nucleotides are TGTGCCAGCAGTGACGGGACAGGGGGGTCGATAGGTAATGAAAAACTGTTTTTT. Translated: CASSDGTGGSIGNEKLFF.

The V and J genes are TRBV15 and TRBJ1-4, with TRBD1 identical over 8 bases. Germline V gene data show CDR1 as LNHNV and CDR2 as YYDKDF (reference sequence). Trimming at V came to 2 bases and at J to 4 bases, leaving 6 bases not matched to a gene. The CDR3 totals 16 residues. CDR3 sequence (DNA): TGTGCCACCAGCAGACGGACAGGGTCGGGTAATGAAAAACTGTTTTTT. Translated: CATSRRTGSGNEKLFF.

V and J are TRBV30 and TRBJ2-1, with D possibly matching TRBD2 (5 bases). V was clipped by 5 bases and J by 0 bases, with 14 bases between them. CDR1 GTSNPN and CDR2 SVGIG come from the germline V gene (reference sequence). The CDR3 extends over 15 amino acids. CDR3: CAWEVRRSSYNEQFF. The CDR3 coding sequence is TGTGCCTGGGAGGTCCGGAGGAGCTCCTACAATGAGCAGTTCTTC.

The chain has TRBV25-1 and TRBJ2-1; D might be TRBD2 (5 bases). V lost 6 bases and J lost 4, with 7 bases in between. Germline values: CDR1 MGHDK, CDR2 SYGVNS. The CDR3 length is 12 residues. The CDR3 is CASSDYYNEQFF. CDR3 DNA sequence: TGTGCCAGCAGCGACTATTACAATGAGCAGTTCTTC.

This chain links TRBV11-2 with TRBJ2-1; the match to TRBD2 covers 12 bases. Trimming removed 1 base from V and 10 bases from J; junction bases left unmatched: 5. CDR3 length: 15 amino acids. Looked up from germline, CDR1 is SGHAT and CDR2 is FQNNGV. The CDR3 loop reads CASSLGTSGTLEQFF. The DNA of the CDR3 is TGTGCCAGCAGCTTAGGGACTAGCGGGACTTTGGAGCAGTTCTTC.

The chain carries TRBV10-2 and TRBJ1-4, with D perhaps matching TRBD1 (5 bases). In germline, CDR1 is WSHSY, CDR2 SAAADI. CDR3 length: 16 residues. With 6 bases removed from V and 8 bases from J, the gap between germline ends came to 22 bases. CDR3 sequence: CASSAPTGYPWEKLFF. The CDR3 DNA reads as TGCGCCAGCAGCGCACCCACAGGTTACCCCTGGGAAAAACTGTTTTTT.

The chain is built from TRBV29-1 and TRBJ2-2; 15 bases are a match to TRBD2. J gave up 5 bases and V 4 bases, and 5 bases lay outside the gene matches. CDR1 and CDR2 from the germline V gene are SQVTM and ANQGSEA. The CDR3 spans 16 residues. CDR3 sequence reads: CSVAGLAGGWTGELFF. CDR3 coding DNA: TGCAGCGTTGCAGGACTAGCGGGAGGGTGGACCGGGGAGCTGTTTTTT.

The chain employs TRBV4-2 and TRBJ2-3; D is undetermined. Per germline, CDR1 LGHNA and CDR2 YNFKEQ. The CDR3 length is 17 residues. V gave up 4 bases and J gave up 0 bases, with 17 bases separating them. Written as DNA, the CDR3 is TGTGCCAGCAGCCCCACTGGAGCGCAAACTAGCACAGATACGCAGTATTTT. Protein: CASSPTGAQTSTDTQYF.

The chain is built from TRBV6-1 and TRBJ1-2; TRBD1 matches 7 bases. This CDR3 contains 15 residues. Losses at the gene ends were 1 base for V and 4 bases for J; bases not matched to a gene: 6. Germline lookup yields CDR1 MNHNS and CDR2 SASEGT. CDR3 loop: CASSEDSSGGYGYTF. The CDR3 bases are TGTGCCAGCAGTGAAGACTCGTCAGGGGGCTATGGCTACACCTTC.

The chain joins TRBV7-2 to TRBJ2-5, with TRBD2 identical over 9 bases. The V and J ends lost 1 base and 5 bases, in that order; junction bases with no gene match: 8. Germline V lookup: CDR1 SGHTA, CDR2 FQGNSA. The CDR3 covers 16 residues. Here the CDR3 DNA reads TGTGCCAGCAGCTTAGTGGGTAGCGGGGGTGGCGAGACCCAGTACTTC. It yields the protein CASSLVGSGGGETQYF.

The rearrangement links TRBV9 to TRBJ2-3; maybe TRBD2 (6 bases). Germline loops: CDR1 SGDLS, CDR2 YYNGEE. The V gene lost 4 bases and the J gene lost 4 bases, with 10 bases spanning the gap. CDR3 length equals 13 residues. In nucleotides, the CDR3 is TGTGCCAGCAGCAGTACGGGGGCAGATACGCAGTATTTT. Translation: CASSSTGADTQYF.